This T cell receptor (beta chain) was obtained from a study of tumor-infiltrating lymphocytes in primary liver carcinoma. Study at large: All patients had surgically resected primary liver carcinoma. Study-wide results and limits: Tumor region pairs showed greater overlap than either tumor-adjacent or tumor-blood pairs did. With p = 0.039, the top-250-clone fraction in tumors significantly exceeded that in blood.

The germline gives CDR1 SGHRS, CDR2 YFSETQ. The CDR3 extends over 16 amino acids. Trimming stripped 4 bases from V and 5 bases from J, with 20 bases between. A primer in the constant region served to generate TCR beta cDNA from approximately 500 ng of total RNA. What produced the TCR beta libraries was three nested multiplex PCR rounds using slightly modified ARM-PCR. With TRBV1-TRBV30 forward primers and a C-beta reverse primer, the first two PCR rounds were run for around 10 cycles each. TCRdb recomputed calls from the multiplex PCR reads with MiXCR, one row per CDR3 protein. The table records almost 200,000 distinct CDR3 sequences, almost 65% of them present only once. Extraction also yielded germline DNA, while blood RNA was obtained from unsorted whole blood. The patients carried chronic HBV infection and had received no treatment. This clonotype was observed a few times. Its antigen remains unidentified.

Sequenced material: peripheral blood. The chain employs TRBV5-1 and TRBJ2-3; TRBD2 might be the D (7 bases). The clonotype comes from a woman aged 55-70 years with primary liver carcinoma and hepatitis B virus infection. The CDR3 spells CASSPAGALGGDTQYF. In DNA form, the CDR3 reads TGCGCCAGCAGCCCGGCGGGGGCCCTGGGGGGAGATACGCAGTATTTT.